This entry is about one TCR beta chain. The sample originates from a study of cytomegalovirus exposure and HLA in healthy donors. V lost 5 bases to trimming and J lost 0 bases; unmatched junction nucleotides: 6. Germline V gene lookup returns CDR1 MNHEY and CDR2 SMNVEV (reference sequence). This CDR3 comprises 18 residues. The study ran its PCR with 60 Vbeta and 13 Jbeta primers. Data came from immunoSEQ multiplex PCR; TCRdb stores just in-frame clones and leaves some out. The table lists approximately 76,000 clones, with 3% to 4.5% in the top ten. This clonotype was sampled from a man younger than 30 in good health and CMV-seropositive. The source material was PBMCs. The chain couples TRBV27 to TRBJ2-1, with 14 bases aligning to TRBD2. Written as DNA, the CDR3 is TGTGCCAGCAGTAGGGGACTAGCGGGAGCCTCCTCCTACAATGAGCAGTTCTTC. It translates to CASSRGLAGASSYNEQFF.